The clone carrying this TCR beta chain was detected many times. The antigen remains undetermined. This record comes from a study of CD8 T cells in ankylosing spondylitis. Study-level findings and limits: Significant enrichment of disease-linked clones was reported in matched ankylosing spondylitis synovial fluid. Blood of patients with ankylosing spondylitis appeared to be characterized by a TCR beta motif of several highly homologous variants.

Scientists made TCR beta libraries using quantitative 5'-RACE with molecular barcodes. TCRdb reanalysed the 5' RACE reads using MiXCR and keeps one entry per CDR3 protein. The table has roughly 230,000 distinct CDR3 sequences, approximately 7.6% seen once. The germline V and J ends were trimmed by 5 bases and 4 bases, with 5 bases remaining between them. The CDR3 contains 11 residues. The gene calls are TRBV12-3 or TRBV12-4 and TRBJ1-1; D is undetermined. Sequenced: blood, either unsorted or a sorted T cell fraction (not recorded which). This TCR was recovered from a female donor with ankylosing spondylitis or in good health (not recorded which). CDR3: CASSRVTEAFF. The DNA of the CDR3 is TGTGCCAGCAGTCGGGTCACTGAAGCTTTCTTT.